This TCR beta chain was identified during a study of a mutant IDH1 vaccine in newly diagnosed glioma. Study overall: Therapy received beforehand was radiotherapy, temozolomide, or both, with most patients given both.

Indicated time point: baseline, week 1 (first vaccination visit). The treatment denotes: pre-vaccination baseline after standard-of-care therapy. New IDH1-mutant, ATRX-lost WHO grade 3 or 4 astrocytomas occurred in donors. Using immunoSEQ multiplex PCR, the repertoire was profiled, and TCRdb retains in-frame clones only, with some absent. The table includes 50,000 to 65,000 clones, around three quarters detected once. V lost 3 bases to trimming and J lost 1 base; unmatched junction nucleotides: 6. Per the germline V gene, CDR1 is SGHKS and CDR2 is YYEKEE (reference sequence). CDR3 size: 15 residues. As to this clone: As yet, its antigen is unknown.

General observations from the study: Pseudoprogression seemed unrelated to changes in top peripheral T cell clonotypes. Immune responses induced by the vaccine were seen in 80% to 95% of patients, spanning multiple MHC alleles.

The chain joins TRBV5-5 to TRBJ1-1, with 7 nucleotides matching TRBD1. The sequence was collected from a woman in her 40s with glioma. The starting material was PBMCs, obtained from a glioma patient treated with radiotherapy, temozolomide or both. CDR3: CASSSSGTANTEAFF. As DNA, the CDR3 is TGTGCCAGCAGCTCATCCGGGACAGCGAACACTGAAGCTTTCTTT.